The TCR beta chain under discussion was sequenced for a study of blood T cell repertoires in COVID-19. Background on the study: In each case, the material was cDNA or gDNA derived from T cells, B-cell-depleted T cells, or PBMCs.

The CDR3 length is 15 residues. Trimming cost V 5 bases and J 4 bases, with 17 bases left between them. Germline loops: CDR1 MNHEY, CDR2 SMNVEV (reference sequence). Here immunoSEQ multiplex PCR was the method, and the copy in TCRdb shows in-frame clones only, minus some. The data contain fewer than 650,000 clones, around nine tenths of them singletons. The Seattle patients, enrolled during active infection, were followed longitudinally. The receptor was isolated from a woman between 50 and 59 years old with COVID-19, enrolled during active disease. Sequenced: peripheral blood. This chain links TRBV27 with TRBJ2-5, with TRBD2 as a possible D gene (6 bases). In DNA form, the CDR3 reads TGTGCCAGCAGTCCTGGGCCCCTGGGGGGAGAGACCCAGTACTTC. It is translated as CASSPGPLGGETQYF.